This T cell receptor (beta chain) was recorded in a study of blood T cell repertoires in COVID-19. Looking at the study overall: COVID-19 samples, acute and convalescent, were from the United States, Italy and Spain. The analysed material was cDNA or gDNA that came from T cells, B-cell-depleted T cells, or PBMCs.

Study processing details: Reference gene primer amplification yielded estimated nucleated cell counts. Measured with immunoSEQ multiplex PCR; TCRdb has only the in-frame clones, and not every one. Clonal size and the V and J genes are those of that table, whereas D and trimming came from the DNA. The sample shows roughly 97,000 clones, roughly 80% of them seen only once. This clone was observed a few times. Sequencing was performed on peripheral blood. The clonotype comes from a man between 60 and 75 years old with acute or convalescent COVID-19.

The CDR3 region has the DNA TGTGCCAGCAGCCAACTCGGCTCCTACGAGCAGTACTTC. Translating it yields CASSQLGSYEQYF. This chain links TRBV3-1 (or the pseudogene TRBV3-2) with TRBJ2-7; D call uncertain. The CDR3 has 13 residues. V dropped 2 bases and J dropped 0 bases, with 5 bases sitting between them. Looked up from germline, CDR1 is LGHDT and CDR2 is YNNKEL (reference sequence).